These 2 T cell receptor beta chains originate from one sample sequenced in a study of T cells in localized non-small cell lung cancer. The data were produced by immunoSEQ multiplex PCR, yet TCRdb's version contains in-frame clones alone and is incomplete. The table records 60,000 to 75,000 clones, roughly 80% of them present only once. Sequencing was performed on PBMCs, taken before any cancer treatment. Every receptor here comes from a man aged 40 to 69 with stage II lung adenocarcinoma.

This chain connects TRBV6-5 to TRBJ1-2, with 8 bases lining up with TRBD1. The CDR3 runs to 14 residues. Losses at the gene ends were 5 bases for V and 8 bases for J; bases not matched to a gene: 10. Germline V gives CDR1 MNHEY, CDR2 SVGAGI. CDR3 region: CASSEMTGVEGYTF. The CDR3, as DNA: TGTGCCAGCAGTGAAATGACAGGGGTGGAAGGCTACACCTTC.

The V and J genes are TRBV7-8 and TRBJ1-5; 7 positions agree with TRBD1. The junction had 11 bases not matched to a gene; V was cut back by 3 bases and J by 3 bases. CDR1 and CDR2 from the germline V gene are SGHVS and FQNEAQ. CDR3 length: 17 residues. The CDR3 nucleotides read TGTGCCAGCAGCTTCCAGACCGGACAGGCAATCAATCAGCCCCAGCATTTT. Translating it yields CASSFQTGQAINQPQHF.